The subject of this entry is one T cell receptor beta chain. These data come from a study of blood T cell repertoires in COVID-19. In the study overall: The analysed material was cDNA or gDNA that came from T cells, B-cell-depleted T cells, or PBMCs.

Assay: immunoSEQ multiplex PCR; the TCRdb copy retains only in-frame clones and omits some. The sample gives fewer than 70,000 clones, 75% to 90% of which show up once; roughly 7.6% is in the top ten. V gave up 4 bases and J gave up 2 bases; unmatched junction bases: 7. The germline V gene has CDR1 SGDLS and CDR2 YYNGEE. The CDR3 consists of 15 residues. The rearrangement joins TRBV9 to TRBJ2-3; 7 bases align to TRBD2. This clonotype originated in a man between 50 and 59 years old with active COVID-19. The specimen sequenced was peripheral blood. CDR3 DNA: TGTGCCAGCAGCCCGAGCGGGGCGATCACAGATACGCAGTATTTT. This translates into CASSPSGAITDTQYF.